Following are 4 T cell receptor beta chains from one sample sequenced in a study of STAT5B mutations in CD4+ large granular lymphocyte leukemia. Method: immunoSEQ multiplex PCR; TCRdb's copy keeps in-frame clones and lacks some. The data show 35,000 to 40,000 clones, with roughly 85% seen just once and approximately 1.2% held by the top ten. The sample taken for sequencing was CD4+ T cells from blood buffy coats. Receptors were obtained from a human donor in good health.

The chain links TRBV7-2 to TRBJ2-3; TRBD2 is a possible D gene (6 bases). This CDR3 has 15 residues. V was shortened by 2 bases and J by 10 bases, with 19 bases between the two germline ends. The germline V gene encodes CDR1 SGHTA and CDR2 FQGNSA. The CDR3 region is CASSLSGSGPLPQYF. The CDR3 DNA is TGTGCCAGCAGCTTAAGTGGTAGCGGCCCTCTCCCGCAGTATTTT.

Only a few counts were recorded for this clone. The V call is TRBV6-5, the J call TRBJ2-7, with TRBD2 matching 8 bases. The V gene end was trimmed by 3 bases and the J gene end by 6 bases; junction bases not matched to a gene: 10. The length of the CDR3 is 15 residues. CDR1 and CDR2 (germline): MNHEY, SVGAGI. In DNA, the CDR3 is TGTGCCAGCAGTTATCGGGGGGGGCCCCTGACCGAGCAGTACTTC. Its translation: CASSYRGGPLTEQYF.

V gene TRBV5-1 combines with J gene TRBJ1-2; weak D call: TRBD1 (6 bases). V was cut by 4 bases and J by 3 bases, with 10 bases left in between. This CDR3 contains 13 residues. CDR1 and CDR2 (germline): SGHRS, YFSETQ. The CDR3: CASSTDSDYGYTF. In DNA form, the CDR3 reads TGCGCCAGCAGCACGGACAGTGACTATGGCTACACCTTC.

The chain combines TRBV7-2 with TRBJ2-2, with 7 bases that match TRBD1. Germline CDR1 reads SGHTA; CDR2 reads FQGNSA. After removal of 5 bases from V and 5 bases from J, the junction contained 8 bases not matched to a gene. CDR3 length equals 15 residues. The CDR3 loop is CASSQPGTATGELFF. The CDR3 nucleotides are TGTGCCAGCAGCCAACCCGGGACAGCGACCGGGGAGCTGTTTTTT. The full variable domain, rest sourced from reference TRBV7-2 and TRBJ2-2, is GAGVSQSPSNKVTEKGKDVELRCDPISGHTALYWYRQSLGQGLEFLIYFQGNSAPDKSGLPSDRFSAERTGGSVSTLTIQRTQQEDSAVYLCASSQPGTATGELFFGEGSRLTVL.